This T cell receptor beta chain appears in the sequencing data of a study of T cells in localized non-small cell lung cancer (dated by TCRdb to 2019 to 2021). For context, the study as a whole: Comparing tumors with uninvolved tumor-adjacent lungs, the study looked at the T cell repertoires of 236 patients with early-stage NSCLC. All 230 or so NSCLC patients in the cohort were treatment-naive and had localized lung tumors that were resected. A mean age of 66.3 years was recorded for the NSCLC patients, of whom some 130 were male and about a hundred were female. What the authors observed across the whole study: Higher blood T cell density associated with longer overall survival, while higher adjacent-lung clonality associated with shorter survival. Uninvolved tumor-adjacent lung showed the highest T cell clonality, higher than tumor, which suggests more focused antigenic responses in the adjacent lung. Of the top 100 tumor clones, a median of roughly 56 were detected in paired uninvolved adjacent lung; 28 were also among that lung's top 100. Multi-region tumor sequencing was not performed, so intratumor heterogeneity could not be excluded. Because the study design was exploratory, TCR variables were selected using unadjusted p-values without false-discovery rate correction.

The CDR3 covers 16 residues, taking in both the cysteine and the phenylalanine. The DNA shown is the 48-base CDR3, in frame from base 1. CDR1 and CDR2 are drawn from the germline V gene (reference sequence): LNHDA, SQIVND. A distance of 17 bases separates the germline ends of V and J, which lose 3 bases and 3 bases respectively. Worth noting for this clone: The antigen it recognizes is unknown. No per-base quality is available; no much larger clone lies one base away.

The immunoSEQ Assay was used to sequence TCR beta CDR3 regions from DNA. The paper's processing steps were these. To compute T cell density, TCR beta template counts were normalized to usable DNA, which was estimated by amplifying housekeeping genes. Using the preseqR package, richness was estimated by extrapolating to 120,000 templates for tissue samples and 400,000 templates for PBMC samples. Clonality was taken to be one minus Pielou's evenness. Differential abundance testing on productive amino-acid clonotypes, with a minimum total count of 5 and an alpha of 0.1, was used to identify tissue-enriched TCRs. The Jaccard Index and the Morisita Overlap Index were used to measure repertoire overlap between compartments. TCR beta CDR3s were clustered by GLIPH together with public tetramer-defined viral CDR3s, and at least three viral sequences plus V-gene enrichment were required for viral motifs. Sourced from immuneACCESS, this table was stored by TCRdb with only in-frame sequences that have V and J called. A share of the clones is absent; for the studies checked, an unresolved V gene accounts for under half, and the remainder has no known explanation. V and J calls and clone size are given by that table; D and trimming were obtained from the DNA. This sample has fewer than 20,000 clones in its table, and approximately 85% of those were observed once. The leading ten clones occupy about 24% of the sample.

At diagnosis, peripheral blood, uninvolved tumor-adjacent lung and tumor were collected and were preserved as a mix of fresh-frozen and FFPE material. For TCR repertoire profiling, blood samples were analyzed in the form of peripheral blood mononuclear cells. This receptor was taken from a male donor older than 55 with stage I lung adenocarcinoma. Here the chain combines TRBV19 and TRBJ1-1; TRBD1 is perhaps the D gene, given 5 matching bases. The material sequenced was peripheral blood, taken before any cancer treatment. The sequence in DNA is TGTGCCAGTAGTATCCGGGACTCAGGGTGGGACACTGAAGCTTTCTTT. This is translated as CASSIRDSGWDTEAFF.